Shown below are 4 T cell receptor beta chains from a single sample sequenced in a study of PD-1 blockade in mismatch repair-deficient tumors. The repertoire was sequenced with immunoSEQ multiplex PCR; TCRdb's copy has only in-frame clones and lacks some. The sample comprises roughly 120,000 clones, roughly 90% of which are singletons, and about 11% rests with the top ten. The sample was peripheral blood, taken approximately 73 weeks after starting pembrolizumab. These receptors were collected from an adult with mismatch repair-deficient cancer.

V and J are TRBV29-1 and TRBJ2-1, with 10 bases fitting TRBD1. The trim removed 6 bases at V and 9 bases at J, leaving 11 bases unmatched. Per the germline V gene, CDR1 is SQVTM and CDR2 is ANQGSEA. This CDR3 region has 14 residues. The chain's CDR3 is CSVVRDRGTIEQFF. The CDR3 DNA reads TGCAGCGTGGTCCGGGACAGGGGAACTATTGAGCAGTTCTTC.

The rearrangement joins TRBV19 to TRBJ2-3, with TRBD2 matching over 8 bases. This CDR3 is 16 amino acids long. Losses at the gene ends were 10 bases for V and 0 bases for J; bases not matched to a gene: 12. Germline V lookup: CDR1 LNHDA, CDR2 SQIVND (reference sequence). The CDR3 bases are TGTGCCACGCAGAAAGCGGGGGTCTCTAGCACAGATACGCAGTATTTT. Its protein is CATQKAGVSSTDTQYF.

The rearrangement links TRBV19 to TRBJ2-2; D ambiguous. The V end lost 3 bases, the J end lost 7 bases, and 3 bases lay between the germline ends. Germline lookup yields CDR1 LNHDA and CDR2 SQIVND (reference sequence). The CDR3 is 11 amino acids. This chain's CDR3 is CASSMVGELFF. CDR3 coding DNA: TGTGCCAGTAGTATGGTCGGGGAGCTGTTTTTT.

The chain employs TRBV30 and TRBJ2-1; maybe TRBD2 (5 bases). V lost 0 bases and J lost 8, with 8 bases in between. The V gene's germline CDR1 is GTSNPN and CDR2 SVGIG (reference sequence). The CDR3 extends over 12 amino acids. The CDR3 loop reads CAWSVVGDEQFF. The CDR3 nucleotides are TGTGCCTGGAGTGTAGTCGGGGATGAGCAGTTCTTC.